The sequence of this TCR beta chain was determined in a study of tumor-infiltrating lymphocytes in primary liver carcinoma. Study outcomes and limitations: A significantly higher top-250-clone fraction was recorded for tumors than for blood (p = 0.039).

For each extraction, RNA and DNA were obtained together from 20-30 mg of unsorted bulk tissue. Germline V gives CDR1 SGHAT, CDR2 FQDESV (reference sequence). The CDR3 is 16 amino acids. As regards this clonotype: Antigen specificity is unknown. One end of the junction varies from germline; a read error may be responsible.

Starting from 500 ng of total RNA, TCR beta cDNA was produced with a primer in the constant region. Libraries for TCR beta were built through three nested multiplex PCR rounds, which together made up a slightly modified ARM-PCR procedure. TRBV1-TRBV30 forward and Cbeta reverse primers drove the first two approximately 10-cycle rounds. TCRdb processed the multiplex PCR reads anew with MiXCR; each CDR3 protein has one entry. Of about 78,000 distinct CDR3 sequences listed, about two thirds are singletons. The sample was liver tumor tissue from sampling region 4. Subset here: tumor region T4, right-lateral pole. This receptor was identified in a woman in her sixties with primary liver carcinoma and hepatitis B virus infection. The chain joins TRBV11-1 to TRBJ2-5; 9 bases are shared with TRBD1. The CDR3 nucleotides read TGTGCTAGCAGCTCCCCCGGGACAGGGTACCAAGAGACCCAGTATTTC. As protein: CASSSPGTGYQETQYF.